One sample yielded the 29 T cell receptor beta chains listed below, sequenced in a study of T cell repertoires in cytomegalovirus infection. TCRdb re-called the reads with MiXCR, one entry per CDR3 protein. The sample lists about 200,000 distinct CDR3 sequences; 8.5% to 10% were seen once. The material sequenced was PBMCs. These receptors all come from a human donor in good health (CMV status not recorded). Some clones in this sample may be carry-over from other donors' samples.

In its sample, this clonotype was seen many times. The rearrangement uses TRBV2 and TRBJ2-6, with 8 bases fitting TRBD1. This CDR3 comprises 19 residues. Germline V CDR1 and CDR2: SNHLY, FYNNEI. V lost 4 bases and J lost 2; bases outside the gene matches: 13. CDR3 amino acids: CASSAFGQGYSTGANVLTF. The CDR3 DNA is TGTGCCAGCAGTGCCTTTGGACAGGGATATTCCACTGGGGCCAACGTCCTGACTTTC.

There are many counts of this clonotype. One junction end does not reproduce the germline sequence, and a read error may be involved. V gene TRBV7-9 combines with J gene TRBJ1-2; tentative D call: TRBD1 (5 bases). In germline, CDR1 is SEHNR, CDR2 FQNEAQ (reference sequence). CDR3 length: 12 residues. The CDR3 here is CASSLSERQSRF. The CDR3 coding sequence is TGTGCCAGCAGTTTATCCGAGAGACAGAGTCGCTTC.

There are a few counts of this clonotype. In DNA form, the CDR3 reads TGCAGCGGCGGACACACGTTGAGCACTGAAGCTTTCTTT. Amino acids: CSGGHTLSTEAFF. The rearrangement links TRBV29-1 to TRBJ1-1; D is perhaps TRBD1 (5 bases). Trimming pared 7 bases from V and 4 bases from J, leaving 16 bases between. This CDR3 is 13 amino acids long. Germline lookup yields CDR1 SQVTM and CDR2 ANQGSEA.

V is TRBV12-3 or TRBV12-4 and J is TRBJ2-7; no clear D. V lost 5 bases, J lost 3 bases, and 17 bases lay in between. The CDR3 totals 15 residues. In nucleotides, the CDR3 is TGTGCCAGCAGTATAGGGCAGTTTAACGGCTACGAGCAGTACTTC. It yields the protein CASSIGQFNGYEQYF.

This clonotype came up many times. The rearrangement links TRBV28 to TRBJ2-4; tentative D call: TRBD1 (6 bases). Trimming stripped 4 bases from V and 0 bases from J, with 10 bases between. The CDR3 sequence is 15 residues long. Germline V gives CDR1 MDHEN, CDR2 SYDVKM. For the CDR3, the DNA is TGTGCCAGCAGTTCTACAGGGTTAGCCAAAAACATTCAGTACTTC. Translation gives CASSSTGLAKNIQYF.

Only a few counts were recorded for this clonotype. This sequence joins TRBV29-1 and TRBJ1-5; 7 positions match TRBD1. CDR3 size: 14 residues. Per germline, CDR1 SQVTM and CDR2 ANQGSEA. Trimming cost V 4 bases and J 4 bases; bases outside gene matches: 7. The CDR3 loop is CSVGEQGLNQPQHF. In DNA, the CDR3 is TGCAGCGTTGGGGAACAGGGGTTAAATCAGCCCCAGCATTTT.

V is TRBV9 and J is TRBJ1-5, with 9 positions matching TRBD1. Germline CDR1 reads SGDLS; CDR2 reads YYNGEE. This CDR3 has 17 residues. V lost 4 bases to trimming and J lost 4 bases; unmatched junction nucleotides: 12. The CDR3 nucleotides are TGTGCCAGCAGCAAACCCGACGGACAGGGGCTTAATCAGCCCCAGCATTTT. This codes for CASSKPDGQGLNQPQHF.

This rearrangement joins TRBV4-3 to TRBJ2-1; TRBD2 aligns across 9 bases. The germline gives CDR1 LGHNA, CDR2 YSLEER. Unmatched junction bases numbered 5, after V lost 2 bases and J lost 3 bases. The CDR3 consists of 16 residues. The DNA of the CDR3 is TGCGCCAGCAGCCAAAGGGATAGCGGGAGCTACAATGAGCAGTTCTTC. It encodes CASSQRDSGSYNEQFF.

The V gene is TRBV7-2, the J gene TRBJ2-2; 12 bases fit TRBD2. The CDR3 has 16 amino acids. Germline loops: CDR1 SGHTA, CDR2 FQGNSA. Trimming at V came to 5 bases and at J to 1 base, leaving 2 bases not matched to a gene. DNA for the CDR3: TGTGCCAGCAGCAAACTAGCGGGGGGGAACACCGGGGAGCTGTTTTTT. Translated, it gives CASSKLAGGNTGELFF.

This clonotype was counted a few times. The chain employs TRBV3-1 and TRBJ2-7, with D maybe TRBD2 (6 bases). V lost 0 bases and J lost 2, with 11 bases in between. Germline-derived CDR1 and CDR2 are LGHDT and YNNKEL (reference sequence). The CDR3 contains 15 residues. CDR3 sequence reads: CASSQEAGPTYEQYF. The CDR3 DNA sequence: TGTGCCAGCAGCCAAGAAGCGGGTCCAACCTACGAGCAGTACTTC.

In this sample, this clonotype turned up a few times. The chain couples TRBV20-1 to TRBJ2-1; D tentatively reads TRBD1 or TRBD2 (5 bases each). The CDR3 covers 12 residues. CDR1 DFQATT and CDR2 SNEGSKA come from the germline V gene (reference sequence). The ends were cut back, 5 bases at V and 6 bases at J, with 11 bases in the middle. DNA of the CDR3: TGCAGTGCTCCCCGGGGCCTCAATGAGCAGTTCTTC. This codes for CSAPRGLNEQFF.

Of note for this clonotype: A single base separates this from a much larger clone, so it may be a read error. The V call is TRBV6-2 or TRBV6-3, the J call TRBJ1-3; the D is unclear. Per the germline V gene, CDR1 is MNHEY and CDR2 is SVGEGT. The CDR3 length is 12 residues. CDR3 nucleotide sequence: TGTGCCAGCAGTTACTCCGGAAACTCCATATATTTT. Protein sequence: CASSYSGNSIYF.

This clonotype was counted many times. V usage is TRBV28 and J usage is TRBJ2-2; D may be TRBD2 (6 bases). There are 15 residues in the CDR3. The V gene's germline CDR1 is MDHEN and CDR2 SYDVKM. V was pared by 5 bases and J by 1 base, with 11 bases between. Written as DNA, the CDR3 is TGTGCCAGCAGTCTCCCAGCGGGGAACACCGGGGAGCTGTTTTTT. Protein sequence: CASSLPAGNTGELFF. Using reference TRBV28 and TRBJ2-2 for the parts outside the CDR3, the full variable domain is DVKVTQSSRYLVKRTGEKVFLECVQDMDHENMFWYRQDPGLGLRLIYFSYDVKMKEKGDIPEGYSVSREKKERFSLILESASTNQTSMYLCASSLPAGNTGELFFGEGSRLTVL.

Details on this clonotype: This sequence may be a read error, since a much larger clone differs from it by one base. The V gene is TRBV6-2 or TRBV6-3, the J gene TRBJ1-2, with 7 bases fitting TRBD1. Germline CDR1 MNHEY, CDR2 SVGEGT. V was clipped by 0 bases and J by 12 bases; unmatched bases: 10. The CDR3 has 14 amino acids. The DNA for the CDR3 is TGTGCCAGCAGTTACTCGCTCGGGACAGAAGGCAACACCTTC. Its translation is CASSYSLGTEGNTF.

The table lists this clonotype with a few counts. The CDR3 DNA reads TGTGCCAGTACTCCATGGGGTCGGACAGGGGCGCTTGGGGAGCTGTTTTTT. Its translation is CASTPWGRTGALGELFF. V gene TRBV19 combines with J gene TRBJ2-2; 9 bases are a match to TRBD1. The CDR3 sequence is 17 residues long. The trim removed 7 bases at V and 8 bases at J, leaving 17 bases unmatched. Looked up from germline, CDR1 is LNHDA and CDR2 is SQIVND (reference sequence).

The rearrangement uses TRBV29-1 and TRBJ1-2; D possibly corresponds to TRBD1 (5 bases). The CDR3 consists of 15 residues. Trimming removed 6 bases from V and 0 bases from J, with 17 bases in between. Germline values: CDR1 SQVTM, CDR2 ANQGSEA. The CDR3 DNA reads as TGCAGCGTAACTCCCAGGGTGGGAGCTAACTATGGCTACACCTTC. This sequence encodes CSVTPRVGANYGYTF.

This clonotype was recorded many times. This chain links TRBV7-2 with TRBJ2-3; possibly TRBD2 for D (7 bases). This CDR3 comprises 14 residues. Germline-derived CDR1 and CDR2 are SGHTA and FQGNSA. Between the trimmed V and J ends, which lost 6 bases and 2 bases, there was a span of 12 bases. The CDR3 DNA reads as TGTGCCAGCAGGGGGGCGGGGGCCACAGATACGCAGTATTTT. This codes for CASRGAGATDTQYF.

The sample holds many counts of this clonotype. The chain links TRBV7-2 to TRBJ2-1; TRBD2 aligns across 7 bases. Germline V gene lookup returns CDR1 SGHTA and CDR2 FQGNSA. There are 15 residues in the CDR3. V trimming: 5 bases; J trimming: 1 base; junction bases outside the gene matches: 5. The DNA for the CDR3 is TGTGCCAGCAGCCCGACGGGGGGATCCTACAATGAGCAGTTCTTC. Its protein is CASSPTGGSYNEQFF.

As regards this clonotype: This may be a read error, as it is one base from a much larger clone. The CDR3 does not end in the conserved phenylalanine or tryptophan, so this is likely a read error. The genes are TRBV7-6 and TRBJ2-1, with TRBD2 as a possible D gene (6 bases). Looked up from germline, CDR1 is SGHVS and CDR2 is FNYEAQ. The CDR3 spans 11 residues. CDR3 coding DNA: TGTGCTAGCAGCTCCGGAGGGAAGCAGTTCATC. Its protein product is CASSSGGKQFI.

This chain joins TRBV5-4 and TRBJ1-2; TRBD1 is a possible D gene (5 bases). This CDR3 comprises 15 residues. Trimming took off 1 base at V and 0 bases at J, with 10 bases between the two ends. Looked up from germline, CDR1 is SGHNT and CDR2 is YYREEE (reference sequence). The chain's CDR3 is CASSLQGQTNYGYTF. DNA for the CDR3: TGTGCCAGCAGCTTGCAGGGTCAAACTAACTATGGCTACACCTTC.

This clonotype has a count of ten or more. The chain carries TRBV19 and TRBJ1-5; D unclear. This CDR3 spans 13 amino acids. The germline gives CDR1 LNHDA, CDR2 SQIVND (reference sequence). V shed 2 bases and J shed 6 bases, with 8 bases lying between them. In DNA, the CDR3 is TGTGCCAGTAGTATAATGGGGTCTCAGCCCCAGCATTTT. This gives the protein CASSIMGSQPQHF.

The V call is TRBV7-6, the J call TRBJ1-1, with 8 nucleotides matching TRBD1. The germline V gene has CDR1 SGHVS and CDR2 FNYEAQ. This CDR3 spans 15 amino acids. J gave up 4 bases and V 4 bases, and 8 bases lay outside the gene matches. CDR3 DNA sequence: TGTGCCAGCAGCTCCGGGACAGGTTTAACCACTGAAGCTTTCTTT. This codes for CASSSGTGLTTEAFF.

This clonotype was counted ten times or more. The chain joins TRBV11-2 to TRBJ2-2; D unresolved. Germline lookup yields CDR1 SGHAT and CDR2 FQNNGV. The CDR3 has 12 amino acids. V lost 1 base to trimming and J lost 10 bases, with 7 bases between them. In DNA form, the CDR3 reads TGTGCCAGCAGCTTAGTAGTGGAGGAGCTGTTTTTT. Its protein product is CASSLVVEELFF.

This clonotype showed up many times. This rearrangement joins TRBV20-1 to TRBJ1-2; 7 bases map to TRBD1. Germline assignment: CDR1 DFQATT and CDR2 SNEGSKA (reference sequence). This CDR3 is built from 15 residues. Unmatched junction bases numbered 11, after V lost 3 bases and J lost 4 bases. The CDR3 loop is CSARPPGQLIYGYTF. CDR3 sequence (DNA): TGCAGTGCTAGGCCGCCGGGACAGTTAATCTATGGCTACACCTTC.

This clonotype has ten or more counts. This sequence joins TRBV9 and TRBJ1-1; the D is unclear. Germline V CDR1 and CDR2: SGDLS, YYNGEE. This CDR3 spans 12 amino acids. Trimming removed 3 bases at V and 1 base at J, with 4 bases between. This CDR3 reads CASSAANTEAFF. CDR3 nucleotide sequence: TGTGCCAGCAGCGCCGCGAACACTGAAGCTTTCTTT.

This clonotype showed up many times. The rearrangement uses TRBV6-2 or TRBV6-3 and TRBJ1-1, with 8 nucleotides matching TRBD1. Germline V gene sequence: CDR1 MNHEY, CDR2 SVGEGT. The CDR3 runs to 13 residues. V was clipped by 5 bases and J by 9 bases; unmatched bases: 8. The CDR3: CASSDRGRLQAFF. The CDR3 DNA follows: TGTGCCAGCAGTGACAGGGGACGTCTTCAAGCTTTCTTT.

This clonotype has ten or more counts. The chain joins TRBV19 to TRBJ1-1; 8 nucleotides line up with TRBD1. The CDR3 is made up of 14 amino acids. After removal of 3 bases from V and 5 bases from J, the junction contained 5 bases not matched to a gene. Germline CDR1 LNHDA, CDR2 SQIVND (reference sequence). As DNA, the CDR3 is TGTGCCAGTAGTATCGGACAGGGTGGTACTGAAGCTTTCTTT. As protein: CASSIGQGGTEAFF.

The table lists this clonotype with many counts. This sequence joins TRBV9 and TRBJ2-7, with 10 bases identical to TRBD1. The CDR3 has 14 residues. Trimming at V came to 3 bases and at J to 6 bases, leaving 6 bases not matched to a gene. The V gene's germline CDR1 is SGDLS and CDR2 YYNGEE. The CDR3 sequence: CASSATGTGAEQYF. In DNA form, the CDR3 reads TGTGCCAGCAGCGCGACCGGGACAGGGGCCGAGCAGTACTTC.

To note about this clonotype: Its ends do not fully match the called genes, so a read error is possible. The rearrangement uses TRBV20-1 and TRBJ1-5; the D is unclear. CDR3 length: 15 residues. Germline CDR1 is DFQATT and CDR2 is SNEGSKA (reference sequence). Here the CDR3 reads CSASSGSRSNQPQPF. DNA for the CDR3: TGCAGTGCTAGTTCCGGGTCACGAAGCAATCAGCCCCAGCCTTTT.